This passage covers 13 T cell receptor beta chains from one sample sequenced in a study of T cells in Graves' hyperthyroidism and ophthalmopathy. It was RNA transcripts that yielded the amplified TCR beta CDR3 regions. In the first-round RT-PCR of the TCR CDR3, the HTBI primer set was used. TCRdb reanalysed the multiplex PCR reads using MiXCR and keeps one entry per CDR3 protein. This table holds around 600,000 distinct CDR3 sequences, around 15% found once. Sequencing input: blood. Receptors were obtained from a woman aged 40 to 50 with Graves' ophthalmopathy.

In its sample, this clonotype was seen many times. The rearrangement links TRBV3-1 to TRBJ1-1; perhaps TRBD1 as D (5 bases). With 1 base removed from V and 0 bases from J, the gap between germline ends came to 24 bases. The CDR3 is 20 residues long. Germline CDR1 and CDR2: LGHDT and YNNKEL (reference sequence). CDR3 DNA: TGTGCCAGCAGCCAAGCGGCTTTGGGGGGGAGGAATCGCATGAACACTGAAGCTTTCTTT. This sequence encodes CASSQAALGGRNRMNTEAFF.

The sample holds many counts of this clonotype. V usage is TRBV7-9 and J usage is TRBJ2-5; 11 bases line up with TRBD2. Trimming cost V 5 bases and J 5 bases; bases outside gene matches: 4. The CDR3 has 14 amino acids. Germline V lookup: CDR1 SEHNR, CDR2 FQNEAQ (reference sequence). CDR3 sequence (DNA): TGTGCCAGCAGCCCCTGGACTAGCGGGGAGACCCAGTACTTC. It specifies CASSPWTSGETQYF.

The genes are TRBV6-2 or TRBV6-3 and TRBJ2-1; 9 nucleotides match TRBD2. The CDR3 covers 15 residues. V was clipped by 7 bases and J by 6 bases; unmatched bases: 10. CDR1 is MNHEY and CDR2 is SVGEGT in the germline V gene. DNA for the CDR3: TGTGCCAGCACTAATAGCGGGAGAATGTTCAATGAGCAGTTCTTC. It translates to CASTNSGRMFNEQFF.

The CDR3 region is CASSPGSYEEQFF. As DNA, the CDR3 is TGTGCCAGCAGCCCCGGGAGTTACGAGGAGCAGTTCTTC. The chain uses TRBV7-6 and TRBJ2-1; perhaps TRBD2 as D (6 bases). Between the trimmed V and J ends, which lost 5 bases and 10 bases, there was a span of 15 bases. The CDR3 covers 13 residues. Germline V gene sequence: CDR1 SGHVS, CDR2 FNYEAQ. The full variable domain, with the rest looked up from reference TRBV7-6 and TRBJ2-1, is GAGVSQSPRYKVTKRGQDVALRCDPISGHVSLYWYRQALGQGPEFLTYFNYEAQQDKSGLPNDRFSAERPEGSISTLTIQRTEQRDSAMYRCASSPGSYEEQFFGPGTRLTVL.

This clonotype was counted a few times. CDR3 nucleotides: TGTGCCAGCAGGGCACTAGCGGGGTCCTACAATGAGCAGTTCTTC. Translated, it gives CASRALAGSYNEQFF. The chain combines TRBV6-4 with TRBJ2-1; 10 bases align to TRBD2. With 6 bases clipped from V and 1 base from J, the junction kept 3 bases outside the gene matches. This CDR3 has 15 amino acids. Germline V lookup: CDR1 MRHNA, CDR2 SNTAGT.

In its sample, this clonotype was seen many times. The genes are TRBV20-1 and TRBJ2-7; 8 bases line up with TRBD1. The CDR3 extends over 13 amino acids. The germline gives CDR1 DFQATT, CDR2 SNEGSKA (reference sequence). Unmatched junction bases numbered 8, after V lost 6 bases and J lost 4 bases. CDR3 nucleotides: TGCAGTGCGCTACCTGGACAGGGTTACGAGCAGTACTTC. This gives the protein CSALPGQGYEQYF.

This clonotype showed up just once. This chain links TRBV7-2 with TRBJ2-3; 7 bases are shared with TRBD2. CDR3 length: 14 residues. The germline gives CDR1 SGHTA, CDR2 FQGNSA. V lost 5 bases, J lost 5 bases, and 7 bases stayed unmatched. The CDR3 coding sequence is TGTGCCAGCAGCGGCGGGAGCTGGGTAGATACGCAGTATTTT. The encoded protein is CASSGGSWVDTQYF.

The gene calls are TRBV20-1 and TRBJ1-2, with a tentative D call TRBD1 (5 bases). This CDR3 is 13 amino acids long. CDR1 and CDR2 from the germline V gene are DFQATT and SNEGSKA (reference sequence). Trimming removed 1 base at V and 4 bases at J, with 10 bases between. Written as DNA, the CDR3 is TGCAGTGCTAGAGCCCGGGACGGCTATGGCTACACCTTC. Protein sequence: CSARARDGYGYTF.

The chain combines TRBV5-1 with TRBJ2-2; D is unresolved. This CDR3 has 16 amino acids. Between the trimmed V and J ends, which lost 0 bases and 4 bases, there was a span of 13 bases. Germline assignment: CDR1 SGHRS and CDR2 YFSETQ. Written as DNA, the CDR3 is TGCGCCAGCAGCTTGGTGGTGGCCGGGTCCACCGGGGAGCTGTTTTTT. Translating gives CASSLVVAGSTGELFF.

This clonotype was observed a few times. The V gene is TRBV7-9, the J gene TRBJ1-6; 11 bases line up with TRBD1. The V and J ends lost 4 bases and 6 bases, in that order; junction bases with no gene match: 8. CDR3 size: 17 residues. Germline CDR1 is SEHNR and CDR2 is FQNEAQ (reference sequence). This CDR3 reads CASSSPGQGVINSPLHF. The CDR3 nucleotides read TGTGCCAGCAGCTCACCGGGACAGGGGGTAATTAATTCACCCCTCCACTTT.

The sample holds many counts of this clonotype. The V gene is TRBV28, the J gene TRBJ2-1; tentatively, D is TRBD2 (6 bases). The ends were cut back, 10 bases at V and 11 bases at J, with 15 bases in the middle. In germline, CDR1 is MDHEN, CDR2 SYDVKM. The CDR3 extends over 11 amino acids. CDR3 amino acids: CATLRAGQQFF. The CDR3 DNA follows: TGTGCCACCCTCCGGGCGGGACAGCAGTTCTTC.

This clonotype appeared a few times. The genes are TRBV27 and TRBJ2-7, with TRBD2 identical over 8 bases. CDR1 and CDR2 (germline): MNHEY, SMNVEV (reference sequence). J gave up 0 bases and V 3 bases, and 7 bases lay outside the gene matches. The CDR3 length is 16 residues. The CDR3 DNA reads TGTGCCAGCAGTTTCATATCGGGAGGGTCCTCCTACGAGCAGTACTTC. It translates to CASSFISGGSSYEQYF.

This clonotype was picked up many times. The chain combines TRBV7-8 with TRBJ1-2, with 9 positions matching TRBD1. Germline-derived CDR1 and CDR2 are SGHVS and FQNEAQ. V was pared by 2 bases and J by 7 bases, with 5 bases of the junction left unmatched. There are 14 residues in the CDR3. The CDR3 nucleotides are TGTGCCAGCAGCTTAATGGACAGGGGCGGTGGCTACACCTTC. As protein: CASSLMDRGGGYTF.